The 32 T cell receptor beta chains presented below share a single source sample, sequenced in a study of memory CD4+ T cells and cytomegalovirus serostatus. Sequencing used immunoSEQ multiplex PCR; TCRdb keeps in-frame clones, though not all of them. The table shows about 48,000 clones, with around 80% occurring only once. Single viable CD3+CD4+CD8-CD45RO+ cells were sorted as the memory CD4+ T cells. The sequencing input was memory CD4+ T cells from blood. These receptors were collected from an adult in good health and CMV-seronegative.

This sequence joins TRBV21-1 and TRBJ2-3; TRBD2, the D gene given by the table, was not confirmed from the DNA. TRBV21-1 has pseudogene status. This CDR3 is 16 amino acids long. In DNA form, the CDR3 reads TGTGCCAGCAGCAAAGTCCAGCGGGGGAACACAGATACGCAGTATTTT. It specifies CASSKVQRGNTDTQYF.

The chain links TRBV11-2 to TRBJ1-2, with TRBD1 as a possible D gene (6 bases). This CDR3 comprises 16 residues. CDR1 is SGHAT, CDR2 FQNNGV, per germline. Trimming removed 7 bases from V and 2 bases from J, with 20 bases in between. The CDR3 DNA follows: TGTGCCAGCACTATTAGCACAGGGCGGATAAACTATGGCTACACCTTC. This codes for CASTISTGRINYGYTF.

The CDR3 region has the DNA TGTGCCAGCAGTGATCGGGCTATAAACACCGGGGAGCTGTTTTTT. Its translation: CASSDRAINTGELFF. This chain joins TRBV6-1 and TRBJ2-2; no reliable D call. The V gene lost 3 bases and the J gene lost 2 bases, with 10 bases spanning the gap. Per germline, CDR1 MNHNS and CDR2 SASEGT. CDR3 size: 15 residues.

The rearrangement links TRBV5-6 to TRBJ1-2; no firm D call. The germline V gene has CDR1 SGHDT and CDR2 YYEEEE. The CDR3 runs to 16 residues. V was cut by 0 bases and J by 0 bases, with 12 bases left in between. CDR3 nucleotide sequence: TGTGCCAGCAGCTTGGCCCTAGGCCCCGCTAACTATGGCTACACCTTC. The encoded protein is CASSLALGPANYGYTF.

V and J are TRBV6-1 and TRBJ2-7; tentative D call: TRBD2 (6 bases). The CDR3 totals 13 residues. V lost 5 bases to trimming and J lost 4 bases, with 12 bases between them. From germline, CDR1 is MNHNS and CDR2 SASEGT. CDR3 coding DNA: TGTGCCAGCAGTAGGACGGGAGATTACGAGCAGTACTTC. The encoded protein is CASSRTGDYEQYF.

The rearrangement links TRBV15 to TRBJ2-3; 7 bases are a match to TRBD1. V shed 1 base and J 2 bases; nucleotides not matched to a gene: 3. Germline V lookup: CDR1 LNHNV, CDR2 YYDKDF (reference sequence). This CDR3 has 15 amino acids. The CDR3 here is CATSRAGGNTDTQYF. The CDR3 DNA is TGTGCCACCAGCAGAGCAGGGGGAAACACAGATACGCAGTATTTT.

The rearrangement joins TRBV19 to TRBJ2-3, with D perhaps given as TRBD1 or TRBD2 (5 bases each). Germline V lookup: CDR1 LNHDA, CDR2 SQIVND (reference sequence). V was clipped by 5 bases and J by 0 bases, with 9 bases between them. The CDR3 runs to 14 residues. The CDR3 DNA reads TGTGCCAGTAGTGTGGGACCTAGCACAGATACGCAGTATTTT. This gives the protein CASSVGPSTDTQYF.

The rearrangement joins TRBV11-2 to TRBJ2-2; no clear D. The CDR3 is 16 residues long. With 4 bases removed from V and 4 bases from J, the gap between germline ends came to 16 bases. Looked up from germline, CDR1 is SGHAT and CDR2 is FQNNGV. CDR3 bases: TGTGCCAGCAGCTCCCTTCGATCTGGGGTCACCGGGGAGCTGTTTTTT. This encodes CASSSLRSGVTGELFF. The entire variable domain, with the rest obtained from reference TRBV11-2 and TRBJ2-2, is as follows: EAGVAQSPRYKIIEKRQSVAFWCNPISGHATLYWYQQILGQGPKLLIQFQNNGVVDDSQLPKDRFSAERLKGVDSTLKIQPAKLEDSAVYLCASSSLRSGVTGELFFGEGSRLTVL.

Points on this clone: The sample holds other DNA sequences that translate to the same CDR3. The chain uses TRBV5-1 and TRBJ2-3; TRBD2 aligns across 11 bases. Losses at the gene ends were 4 bases for V and 5 bases for J; bases not matched to a gene: 3. Germline assignment: CDR1 SGHRS and CDR2 YFSETQ. The CDR3 sequence is 14 residues long. CDR3 coding DNA: TGCGCCAGCAGCACTACTAGCGGGGGAGATACGCAGTATTTT. Translating it yields CASSTTSGGDTQYF.

The chain recombines TRBV5-1 with TRBJ2-7, with a weak D call TRBD1 (6 bases). Germline V gene sequence: CDR1 SGHRS, CDR2 YFSETQ. This CDR3 region has 15 residues. Trimming took off 4 bases at V and 0 bases at J, with 14 bases between the two ends. CDR3 protein: CASSGGGGHSYEQYF. Here the CDR3 DNA reads TGCGCCAGCAGCGGTGGGGGCGGACACTCCTACGAGCAGTACTTC.

The chain uses TRBV5-8 and TRBJ1-2; 8 bases agree with TRBD1. With V trimmed by 3 bases and J by 4 bases, 8 bases remained unmatched. This CDR3 comprises 15 residues. Germline values: CDR1 SGHTS, CDR2 YDEGEE. CDR3 residues: CASSSRTGTTYGYTF. As DNA, the CDR3 is TGTGCCAGCAGCTCCCGGACAGGGACGACCTATGGCTACACCTTC.

This sequence joins TRBV28 and TRBJ1-1, with TRBD1 matching over 7 bases. The J segment lost 1 base and the V segment lost 6 bases, leaving 5 bases of the junction unmatched. CDR3 length equals 14 residues. The V gene's germline CDR1 is MDHEN and CDR2 SYDVKM. The CDR3 here is CASSLRQGNTEAFF. The CDR3 DNA follows: TGTGCCAGCAGCCTCAGACAGGGGAACACTGAAGCTTTCTTT.

The chain has TRBV29-1 and TRBJ1-2; D is undetermined. Germline CDR1 reads SQVTM; CDR2 reads ANQGSEA. The length of the CDR3 is 13 residues. V was trimmed by 7 bases and J by 3 bases, leaving 15 bases between them. CDR3 amino acids: CSAAPVPDYGYTF. In DNA form, the CDR3 reads TGCAGCGCGGCGCCCGTTCCAGACTATGGCTACACCTTC.

The V call is TRBV28, the J call TRBJ2-7, with 15 bases fitting TRBD2. Germline trimming cut 5 bases from V and 7 bases from J; bases unmatched to any gene: 15. There are 18 residues in the CDR3. Germline-derived CDR1 and CDR2 are MDHEN and SYDVKM. The CDR3 spells CASSGWTSGRVKGWEQYF. DNA of the CDR3: TGTGCCAGCAGTGGGTGGACTAGCGGGAGGGTGAAGGGTTGGGAGCAGTACTTC. The full variable domain, in which reference TRBV28 and TRBJ2-7 provide the parts outside the CDR3, is DVKVTQSSRYLVKRTGEKVFLECVQDMDHENMFWYRQDPGLGLRLIYFSYDVKMKEKGDIPEGYSVSREKKERFSLILESASTNQTSMYLCASSGWTSGRVKGWEQYFGPGTRLTVT.

The gene calls are TRBV20-1 and TRBJ1-1; no definite D call. Germline-derived CDR1 and CDR2 are DFQATT and SNEGSKA (reference sequence). Trimming pared 5 bases from V and 11 bases from J, leaving 9 bases between. The CDR3 consists of 9 residues. The CDR3 bases are TGCAGTGCTGCGCCCCGCGCTTTCTTT. Protein product: CSAAPRAFF.

The V and J genes are TRBV7-2 and TRBJ2-5; no clear D gene. Trimming took off 5 bases at V and 4 bases at J, with 8 bases between the two ends. Germline V gives CDR1 SGHTA, CDR2 FQGNSA. This CDR3 region has 12 residues. CDR3: CASSVGIETQYF. The CDR3 DNA sequence: TGTGCCAGCAGCGTAGGTATAGAGACCCAGTACTTC.

V usage is TRBV5-1 and J usage is TRBJ2-7; 8 bases line up with TRBD1. Trimming cost V 0 bases and J 6 bases; bases outside gene matches: 5. Germline V gene sequence: CDR1 SGHRS, CDR2 YFSETQ. This CDR3 spans 14 amino acids. Written as DNA, the CDR3 is TGCGCCAGCAGCTTGGTCCGACAGGGGAGCGAGCAGTACTTC. Protein: CASSLVRQGSEQYF.

The rearrangement links TRBV4-1 to TRBJ2-1, with D unresolved. Trimming removed 0 bases at V and 2 bases at J, with 8 bases between. Germline values: CDR1 MGHRA, CDR2 YSYEKL. The CDR3 is 15 residues long. CDR3 bases: TGCGCCAGCAGCCAAGAAAGCGAACCCTACAATGAGCAGTTCTTC. Amino acids: CASSQESEPYNEQFF.

The chain has TRBV7-6 and TRBJ1-3; TRBD1 might be the D (5 bases). This CDR3 has 15 amino acids. V dropped 5 bases and J dropped 4 bases, with 15 bases sitting between them. Germline V gene data show CDR1 as SGHVS and CDR2 as FNYEAQ. Here the CDR3 DNA reads TGTGCCAGCAGCCCCACAGGCAACCTCGGAAACACCATATATTTT. Amino acids: CASSPTGNLGNTIYF.

The sample holds one count of this clone. This chain uses TRBV6-5 with TRBJ1-2, with D maybe TRBD1 (6 bases). The CDR3 has 12 residues. Germline V gene sequence: CDR1 MNHEY, CDR2 SVGAGI. The V and J ends lost 2 bases and 6 bases respectively, with 7 bases between them. The CDR3 spells CASSYGTHGYTF. The CDR3 bases are TGTGCCAGCAGTTACGGGACACATGGCTACACCTTC.

The count of this clone is one. The chain has TRBV10-2 and TRBJ1-5; a weak D match, TRBD1 (5 bases). Per germline, CDR1 WSHSY and CDR2 SAAADI. The V gene lost 3 bases and the J gene lost 2 bases, with 11 bases spanning the gap. The CDR3 length is 15 residues. The CDR3 region is CASSEGRGGNQPQHF. The CDR3 region has the DNA TGCGCCAGCAGTGAAGGGAGGGGTGGCAATCAGCCCCAGCATTTT.

This chain joins TRBV11-3 and TRBJ1-2; no reliable D call. Deletions cut 4 bases from V and 4 bases from J, with 13 bases between. The germline V gene has CDR1 SGHNT and CDR2 YENEEA. The length of the CDR3 is 14 residues. The CDR3 sequence: CASSSVRDGYGYTF. The CDR3 region has the DNA TGTGCCAGCAGCTCGGTAAGAGACGGCTATGGCTACACCTTC.

CDR3 residues: CASSFSGGAGDEQFF. As DNA, the CDR3 is TGTGCCAGCAGCTTTAGCGGGGGGGCGGGCGATGAGCAGTTCTTC. The gene calls are TRBV7-6 and TRBJ2-1; 11 bases map to TRBD2. CDR3 size: 15 residues. The germline V gene has CDR1 SGHVS and CDR2 FNYEAQ. J lost 8 bases, V lost 3 bases, and 6 bases had no gene match. The full variable domain, rest sourced from reference TRBV7-6 and TRBJ2-1, is GAGVSQSPRYKVTKRGQDVALRCDPISGHVSLYWYRQALGQGPEFLTYFNYEAQQDKSGLPNDRFSAERPEGSISTLTIQRTEQRDSAMYRCASSFSGGAGDEQFFGPGTRLTVL.

This clone appeared a single time. The chain couples TRBV5-5 to TRBJ2-3; 11 bases agree with TRBD2. CDR3 length equals 17 residues. With V trimmed by 0 bases and J by 5 bases, 8 bases remained unmatched. Germline V gives CDR1 SGHKS, CDR2 YYEKEE (reference sequence). This chain's CDR3 is CASSLVLAGAGGDTQYF. CDR3 nucleotides: TGTGCCAGCAGCTTGGTACTAGCGGGGGCCGGGGGAGATACGCAGTATTTT.

The rearrangement joins TRBV13 to TRBJ1-5; tentatively, D is TRBD1 (5 bases). CDR1 PRHDT and CDR2 FYEKMQ come from the germline V gene (reference sequence). The CDR3 length is 15 residues. With 2 bases removed from V and 1 base from J, the gap between germline ends came to 9 bases. CDR3 amino acids: CASSLRDGSNQPQHF. The CDR3 DNA reads TGTGCCAGCAGCTTAAGGGACGGCAGCAATCAGCCCCAGCATTTT.

This chain connects TRBV6-1 to TRBJ1-5, with D unclear. CDR1 MNHNS and CDR2 SASEGT come from the germline V gene. The germline V and J ends were trimmed by 2 bases and 4 bases, with 9 bases remaining between them. The CDR3 runs to 14 residues. The CDR3 nucleotides read TGTGCCAGCAGTGAACAAAGGATAAATCAGCCCCAGCATTTT. The encoded protein is CASSEQRINQPQHF.

The V gene is TRBV18, the J gene TRBJ1-1; D ambiguous. Germline V CDR1 and CDR2: KGHSH, LQKENI. V was pared by 3 bases and J by 4 bases, with 6 bases between. The CDR3 is 12 residues long. The CDR3 protein is CASSPLGTEAFF. DNA for the CDR3: TGTGCCAGCTCACCCCTGGGCACTGAAGCTTTCTTT.

This clone was detected a few times. The chain combines TRBV30 with TRBJ1-2; unclear D gene. Per the germline V gene, CDR1 is GTSNPN and CDR2 is SVGIG (reference sequence). V was clipped by 4 bases and J by 7 bases, with 22 bases between them. CDR3 length: 15 amino acids. CDR3 DNA: TGTGCCTGGACTTTACCGGACCGCGTCGTGGGTGGCTACACCTTC. It encodes CAWTLPDRVVGGYTF.

This chain links TRBV15 with TRBJ1-2; D remains ambiguous. The CDR3 length is 11 residues. V was shortened by 0 bases and J by 8 bases, with 4 bases between the two germline ends. Per the germline V gene, CDR1 is LNHNV and CDR2 is YYDKDF (reference sequence). The CDR3 loop reads CATSRDQGYTF. Here the CDR3 DNA reads TGTGCCACCAGCAGAGATCAGGGCTACACCTTC.

V usage is TRBV5-1 and J usage is TRBJ1-2; 7 bases fit TRBD1. CDR1 is SGHRS and CDR2 is YFSETQ in the germline V gene. CDR3 length equals 17 residues. Trimming cost V 4 bases and J 4 bases; bases outside gene matches: 16. DNA of the CDR3: TGCGCCAGCAGCCCAGGAAGTTCAATCAGGGGGGGCTATGGCTACACCTTC. This translates into CASSPGSSIRGGYGYTF.

This clone was picked up one time. This chain connects TRBV29-1 to TRBJ2-3; D assignment may be TRBD1 or TRBD2 (6 bases each). V was clipped by 7 bases and J by 6 bases, with 29 bases between them. This CDR3 region has 17 residues. The V gene's germline CDR1 is SQVTM and CDR2 ANQGSEA. Here the CDR3 DNA reads TGCAGCGGATATTTGAGTCCGGGGGACACTATCCCGGATACGCAGTATTTT. Amino acid sequence: CSGYLSPGDTIPDTQYF.

CDR3 sequence: CASSQGQGTVGYTF. The CDR3 DNA reads TGCGCCAGCAGCCAGGGACAGGGTACTGTTGGCTACACCTTC. The V call is TRBV5-1, the J call TRBJ1-2; 9 bases map to TRBD1. CDR1 and CDR2 from the germline V gene are SGHRS and YFSETQ. The CDR3 has 14 residues. The V gene end was trimmed by 4 bases and the J gene end by 7 bases; junction bases not matched to a gene: 8.